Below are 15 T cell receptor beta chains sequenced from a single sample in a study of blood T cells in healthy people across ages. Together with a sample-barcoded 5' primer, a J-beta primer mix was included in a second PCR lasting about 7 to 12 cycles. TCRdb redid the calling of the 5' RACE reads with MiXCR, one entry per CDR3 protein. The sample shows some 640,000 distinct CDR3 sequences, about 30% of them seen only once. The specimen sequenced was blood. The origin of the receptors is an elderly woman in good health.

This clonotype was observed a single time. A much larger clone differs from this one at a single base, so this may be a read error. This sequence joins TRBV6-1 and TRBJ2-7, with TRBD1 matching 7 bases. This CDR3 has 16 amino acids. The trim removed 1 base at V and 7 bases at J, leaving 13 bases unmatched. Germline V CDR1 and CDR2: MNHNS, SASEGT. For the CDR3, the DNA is TGTGCCAGCAGTGAAGACAGGGGCAGGGGGAGAGATGAGCAGTACTTC. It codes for CASSEDRGRGRDEQYF.

Here the CDR3 DNA reads TGTGCCAGCAGTTTCCAGGGGGCGCCGCGCAATGAGCAGTACTTC. Protein: CASSFQGAPRNEQYF. This sequence joins TRBV6-2 or TRBV6-3 and TRBJ2-5; 8 bases agree with TRBD1. V lost 4 bases, J lost 11 bases, and 15 bases stayed unmatched. Per germline, CDR1 MNHEY and CDR2 SVGEGT. CDR3 size: 15 residues.

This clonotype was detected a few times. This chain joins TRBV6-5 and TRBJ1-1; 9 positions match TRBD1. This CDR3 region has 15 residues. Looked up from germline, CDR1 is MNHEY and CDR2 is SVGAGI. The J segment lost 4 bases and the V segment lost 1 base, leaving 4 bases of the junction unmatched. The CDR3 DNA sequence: TGTGCCAGCAGTTACTACAGGGGGCGCGGCACTGAAGCTTTCTTT. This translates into CASSYYRGRGTEAFF.

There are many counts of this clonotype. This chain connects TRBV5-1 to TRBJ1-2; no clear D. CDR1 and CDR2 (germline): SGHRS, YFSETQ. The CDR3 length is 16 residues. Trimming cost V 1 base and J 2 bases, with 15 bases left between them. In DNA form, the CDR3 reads TGCGCCAGCAGCTTGTTATGGCAGAGCGCCAACTATGGCTACACCTTC. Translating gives CASSLLWQSANYGYTF.

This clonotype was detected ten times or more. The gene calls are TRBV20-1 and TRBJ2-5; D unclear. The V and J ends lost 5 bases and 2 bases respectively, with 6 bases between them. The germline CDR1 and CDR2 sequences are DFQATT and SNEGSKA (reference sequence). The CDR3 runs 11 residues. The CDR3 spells CSADLQETQYF. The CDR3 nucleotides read TGCAGTGCTGATCTACAAGAGACCCAGTACTTC.

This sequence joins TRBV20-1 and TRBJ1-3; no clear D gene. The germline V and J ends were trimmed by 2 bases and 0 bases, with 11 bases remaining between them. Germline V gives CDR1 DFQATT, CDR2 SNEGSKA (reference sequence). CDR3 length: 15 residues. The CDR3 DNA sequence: TGCAGTGCTAGAAGGCGGGCCGGCTCTGGAAACACCATATATTTT. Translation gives CSARRRAGSGNTIYF.

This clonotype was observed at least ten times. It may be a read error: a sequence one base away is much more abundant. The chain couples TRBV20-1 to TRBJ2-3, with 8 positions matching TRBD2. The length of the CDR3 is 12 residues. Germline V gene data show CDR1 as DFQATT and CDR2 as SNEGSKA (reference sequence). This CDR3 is CRARAGADTQYF. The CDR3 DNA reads TGCAGGGCTAGAGCGGGGGCAGATACGCAGTATTTT.

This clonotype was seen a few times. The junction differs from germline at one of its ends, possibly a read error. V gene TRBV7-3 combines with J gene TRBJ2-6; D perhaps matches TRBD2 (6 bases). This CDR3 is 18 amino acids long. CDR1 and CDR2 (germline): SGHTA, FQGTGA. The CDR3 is CASSLLGLQASGANALTF. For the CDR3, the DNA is TGTGCCAGCAGCTTACTGGGACTGCAAGCCTCTGGGGCCAACGCCCTGACTTTC.

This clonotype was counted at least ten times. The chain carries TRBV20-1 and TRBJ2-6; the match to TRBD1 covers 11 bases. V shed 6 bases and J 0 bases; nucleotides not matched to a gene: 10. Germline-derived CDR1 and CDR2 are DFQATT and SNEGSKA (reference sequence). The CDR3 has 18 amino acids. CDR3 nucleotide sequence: TGCAGTGCCTTGGGGGAGGGACAGGGGGGCTCTGGGGCCAACGTCCTGACTTTC. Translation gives CSALGEGQGGSGANVLTF.

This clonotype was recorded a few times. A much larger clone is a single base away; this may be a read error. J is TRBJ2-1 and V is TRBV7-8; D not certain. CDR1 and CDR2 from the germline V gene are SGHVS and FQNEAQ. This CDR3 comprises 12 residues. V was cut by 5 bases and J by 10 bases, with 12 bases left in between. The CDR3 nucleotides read TGTGCCAGCAGCCCCTTCAACTACGAGCAGTTCTTC. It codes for CASSPFNYEQFF.

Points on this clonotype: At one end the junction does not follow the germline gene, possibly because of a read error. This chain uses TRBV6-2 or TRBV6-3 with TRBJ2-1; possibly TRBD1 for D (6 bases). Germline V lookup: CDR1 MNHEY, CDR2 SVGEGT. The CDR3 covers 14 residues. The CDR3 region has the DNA TGCGCCAGCAGGTTAACAGGGAACTACAATGAGCAGTTCTTC. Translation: CASRLTGNYNEQFF.

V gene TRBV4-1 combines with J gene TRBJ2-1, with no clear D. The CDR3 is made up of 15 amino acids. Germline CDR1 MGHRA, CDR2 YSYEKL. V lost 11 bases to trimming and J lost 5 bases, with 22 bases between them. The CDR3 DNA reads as TGCGCCCGTTCGGGTGGTTCCCTACTTAACAATGAGCAGTTCTTC. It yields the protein CARSGGSLLNNEQFF.

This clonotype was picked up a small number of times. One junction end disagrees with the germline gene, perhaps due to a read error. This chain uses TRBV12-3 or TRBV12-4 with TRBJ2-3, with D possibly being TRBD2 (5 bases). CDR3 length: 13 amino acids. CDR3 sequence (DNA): TGTGCCAGCAGACTAGTGAGCGCAGATGCGCAGTATTTT. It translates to CASRLVSADAQYF.

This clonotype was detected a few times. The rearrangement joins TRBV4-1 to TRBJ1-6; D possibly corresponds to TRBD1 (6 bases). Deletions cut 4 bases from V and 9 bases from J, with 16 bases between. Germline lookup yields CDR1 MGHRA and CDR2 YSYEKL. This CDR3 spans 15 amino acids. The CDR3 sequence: CASSPSQGRVSPLHF. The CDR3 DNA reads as TGCGCCAGCAGCCCCTCACAGGGACGAGTTTCACCCCTCCACTTT.

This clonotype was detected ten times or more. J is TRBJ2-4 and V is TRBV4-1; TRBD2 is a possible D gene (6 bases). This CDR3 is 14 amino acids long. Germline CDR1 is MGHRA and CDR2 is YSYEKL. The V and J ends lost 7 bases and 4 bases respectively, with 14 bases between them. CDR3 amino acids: CASNNPGVKNIQYF. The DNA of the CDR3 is TGCGCCAGCAACAATCCGGGGGTGAAAAACATTCAGTACTTC.